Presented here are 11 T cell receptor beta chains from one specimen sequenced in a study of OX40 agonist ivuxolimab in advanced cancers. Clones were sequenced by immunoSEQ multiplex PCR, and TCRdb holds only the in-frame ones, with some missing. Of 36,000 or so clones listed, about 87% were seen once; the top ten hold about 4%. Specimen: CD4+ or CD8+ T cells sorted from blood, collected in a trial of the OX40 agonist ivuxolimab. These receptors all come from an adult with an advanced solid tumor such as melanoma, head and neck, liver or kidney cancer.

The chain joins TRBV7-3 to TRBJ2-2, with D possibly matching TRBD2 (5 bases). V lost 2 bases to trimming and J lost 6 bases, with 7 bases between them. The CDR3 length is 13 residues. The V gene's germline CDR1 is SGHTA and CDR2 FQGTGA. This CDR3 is CASSLAGAGELFF. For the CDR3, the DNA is TGTGCCAGCAGCTTAGCCGGGGCCGGGGAGCTGTTTTTT.

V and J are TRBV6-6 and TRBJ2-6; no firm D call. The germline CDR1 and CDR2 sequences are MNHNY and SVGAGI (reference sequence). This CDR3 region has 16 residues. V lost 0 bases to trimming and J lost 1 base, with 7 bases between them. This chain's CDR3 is CASSYSDGSGANVLTF. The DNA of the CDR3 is TGTGCCAGCAGTTACTCGGATGGGTCTGGGGCCAACGTCCTGACTTTC.

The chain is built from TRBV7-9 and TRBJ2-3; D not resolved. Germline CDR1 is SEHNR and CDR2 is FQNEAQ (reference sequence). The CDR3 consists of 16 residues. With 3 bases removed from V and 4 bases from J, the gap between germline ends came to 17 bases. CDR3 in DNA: TGTGCCAGCAGCTTCCACGCAGCGTATGGATCAGATACGCAGTATTTT. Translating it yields CASSFHAAYGSDTQYF.

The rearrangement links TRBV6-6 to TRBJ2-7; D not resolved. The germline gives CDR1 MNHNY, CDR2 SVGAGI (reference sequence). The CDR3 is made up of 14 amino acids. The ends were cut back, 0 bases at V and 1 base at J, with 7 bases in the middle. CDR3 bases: TGTGCCAGCAGTTACTCGTCCGGATCCTACGAGCAGTACTTC. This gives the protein CASSYSSGSYEQYF.

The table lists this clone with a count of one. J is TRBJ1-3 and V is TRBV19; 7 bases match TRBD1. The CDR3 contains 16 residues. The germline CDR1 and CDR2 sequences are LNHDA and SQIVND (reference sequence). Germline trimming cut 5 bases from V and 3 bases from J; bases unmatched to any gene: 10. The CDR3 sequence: CASSPREQGYGNTIYF. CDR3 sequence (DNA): TGTGCCAGTAGTCCCCGTGAACAGGGGTATGGAAACACCATATATTTT.

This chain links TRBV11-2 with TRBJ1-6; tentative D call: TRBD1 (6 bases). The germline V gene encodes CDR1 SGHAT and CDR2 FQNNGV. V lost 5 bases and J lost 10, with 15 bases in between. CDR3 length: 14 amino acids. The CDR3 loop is CASSRYGQLSPLHF. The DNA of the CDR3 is TGTGCCAGCAGCCGCTACGGACAGCTATCACCCCTCCACTTT.

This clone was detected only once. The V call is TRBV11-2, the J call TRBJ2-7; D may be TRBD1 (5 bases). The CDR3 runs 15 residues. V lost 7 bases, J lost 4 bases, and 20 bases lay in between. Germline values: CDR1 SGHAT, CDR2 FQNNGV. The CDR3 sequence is CASTAIQGNRYEQYF. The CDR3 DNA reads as TGTGCCAGCACTGCAATCCAGGGTAATCGGTACGAGCAGTACTTC.

DNA for the CDR3: TGCGCCAGCAGGCATAGCGGGAGCTCAAGAAATGAGCAGTTCTTC. Its translation: CASRHSGSSRNEQFF. The rearrangement joins TRBV10-2 to TRBJ2-1, with TRBD2 identical over 9 bases. V was pared by 6 bases and J by 7 bases, with 10 bases of the junction left unmatched. Germline V gene data show CDR1 as WSHSY and CDR2 as SAAADI. The CDR3 runs 15 residues.

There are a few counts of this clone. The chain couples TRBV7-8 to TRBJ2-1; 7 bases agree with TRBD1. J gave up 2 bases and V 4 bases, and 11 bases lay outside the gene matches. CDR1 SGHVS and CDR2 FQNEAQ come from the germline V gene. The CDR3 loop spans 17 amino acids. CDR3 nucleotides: TGTGCCAGCAGCTACCGTCGAGACAGGGTCCCCTACAATGAGCAGTTCTTC. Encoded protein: CASSYRRDRVPYNEQFF.

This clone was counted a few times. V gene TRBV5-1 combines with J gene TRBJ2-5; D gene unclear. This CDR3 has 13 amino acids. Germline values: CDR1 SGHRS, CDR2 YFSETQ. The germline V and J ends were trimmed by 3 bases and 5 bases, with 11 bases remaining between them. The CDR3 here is CASSSEVSETQYF. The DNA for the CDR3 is TGCGCCAGCAGCTCCGAGGTCTCGGAGACCCAGTACTTC. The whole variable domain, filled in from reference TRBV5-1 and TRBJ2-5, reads KAGVTQTPRYLIKTRGQQVTLSCSPISGHRSVSWYQQTPGQGLQFLFEYFSETQRNKGNFPGRFSGRQFSNSRSEMNVSTLELGDSALYLCASSSEVSETQYFGPGTRLLVL.

The CDR3: CASSMGGLAGGGSKNIQYF. CDR3 coding DNA: TGTGCCAGTAGTATGGGGGGACTAGCGGGAGGAGGGTCCAAAAACATTCAGTACTTC. J is TRBJ2-4 and V is TRBV19, with 15 bases lining up with TRBD2. Germline CDR1 reads LNHDA; CDR2 reads SQIVND (reference sequence). The CDR3 extends over 19 amino acids. Trimming cost V 3 bases and J 2 bases; bases outside gene matches: 8.